This T cell receptor beta chain was sequenced for a study of CD8 T cells in ankylosing spondylitis. Trimming cost V 0 bases and J 2 bases, with 13 bases left between them. From germline, CDR1 is SGHTA and CDR2 FQGNSA. CDR3 size: 16 residues. The TCR beta libraries were generated through quantitative 5'-RACE incorporating molecular barcodes. MiXCR was run by TCRdb on the 5' RACE reads, yielding one entry per CDR3 protein. The sample holds roughly 150,000 distinct CDR3 sequences; 5.5% to 7.5% are singletons and the top ten take roughly an eighth. Findings and limits, study-wide: There was reportedly significant enrichment of clones that were disease-linked in matched ankylosing spondylitis synovial fluid.

This clonotype was detected a few times. Its antigen is unidentified. The TCR originated in a female donor with ankylosing spondylitis or in good health (not recorded which). The V call is TRBV7-2, the J call TRBJ2-5, with a tentative D call TRBD2 (7 bases). The material sequenced was blood, either unsorted or a sorted T cell fraction (not recorded which). The CDR3 nucleotides are TGTGCCAGCAGCTTAGCGGCGGGGGCACCACAAGAGACCCAGTACTTC. Its protein product is CASSLAAGAPQETQYF.